What follows are 9 T cell receptor beta chains derived from one specimen sequenced in a study of CD8+ T cells in alopecia areata. Documented treatment: oral pan-JAK inhibitor, 5-10 mg twice daily. Extraction of RNA preceded its reverse transcription into cDNA, which served as the sequencing template. The table came from immunoSEQ multiplex PCR; TCRdb's copy has only in-frame clones and leaves some out. Of over 100,000 clones listed, 50% to 55% are singletons. The source material was CD4+ T cells sorted from blood, sampled at week 4, from a patient treated with tofacitinib. Every receptor here comes from a human donor with alopecia areata.

This clone turned up a few times. The V gene is TRBV14, the J gene TRBJ2-1, with 7 bases that match TRBD2. Germline-derived CDR1 and CDR2 are SGHDN and FVKESK. V gave up 4 bases and J gave up 8 bases; unmatched junction bases: 8. The CDR3 covers 14 residues. In DNA, the CDR3 is TGTGCCAGCAGCCTGGGCGGAGGGAGGGATGAGCAGTTCTTC. Protein: CASSLGGGRDEQFF.

The chain joins TRBV29-1 to TRBJ2-7; 12 nucleotides line up with TRBD2. Germline V gives CDR1 SQVTM, CDR2 ANQGSEA. CDR3 size: 16 residues. Trimming at V came to 3 bases and at J to 1 base, leaving 7 bases not matched to a gene. The CDR3 protein is CSVDMVGLAGSYEQYF. The CDR3 coding sequence is TGCAGCGTTGATATGGTGGGACTAGCGGGTTCCTACGAGCAGTACTTC.

The chain uses TRBV30 and TRBJ1-4; perhaps TRBD1 as D (5 bases). Germline values: CDR1 GTSNPN, CDR2 SVGIG (reference sequence). V gave up 2 bases and J gave up 5 bases, with 9 bases separating them. This CDR3 has 13 residues. CDR3 loop: CAWSSWGNEKLFF. CDR3 nucleotides: TGTGCCTGGAGTTCATGGGGGAATGAAAAACTGTTTTTT.

The chain links TRBV28 to TRBJ2-3, with 9 bases that match TRBD2. V was pared by 4 bases and J by 8 bases, with 7 bases of the junction left unmatched. The CDR3 sequence is 14 residues long. CDR1 is MDHEN, CDR2 SYDVKM, per germline. Written as DNA, the CDR3 is TGTGCCAGCAGTTGGGCTAGCGGGACGACTACGCAGTATTTT. This sequence encodes CASSWASGTTTQYF.

The genes are TRBV30 and TRBJ2-5, with a weak D call TRBD1 (6 bases). The V gene lost 3 bases and the J gene lost 4 bases, with 15 bases spanning the gap. Germline loops: CDR1 GTSNPN, CDR2 SVGIG (reference sequence). CDR3 length: 14 amino acids. The CDR3 coding sequence is TGTGCCTGGAGGGCGCAGGGGCGAGGAGAGACCCAGTACTTC. This translates into CAWRAQGRGETQYF.

To note about this clone: Additional DNA sequences in this sample encode the identical CDR3. The V gene is TRBV5-1, the J gene TRBJ1-5, with 7 bases lining up with TRBD1. V was clipped by 0 bases and J by 7 bases; unmatched bases: 4. Germline-derived CDR1 and CDR2 are SGHRS and YFSETQ. The CDR3 spans 14 residues. The CDR3 nucleotides are TGCGCCAGCAGCTTGGGACAGGGAGGCCAGCCCCAGCATTTT. Translated, it gives CASSLGQGGQPQHF.

The chain recombines TRBV15 with TRBJ2-2; D is unclear. Trimming left V 8 bases short and J 0 bases short, with 10 bases between. This CDR3 has 14 amino acids. Germline V gene lookup returns CDR1 LNHNV and CDR2 YYDKDF (reference sequence). The CDR3 protein is CATLRAANTGELFF. DNA for the CDR3: TGTGCCACCCTCCGGGCAGCGAACACCGGGGAGCTGTTTTTT.

In this sample, this clone turned up once. This rearrangement joins TRBV15 to TRBJ2-1; tentatively, D is TRBD2 (6 bases). The CDR3 runs 15 residues. Germline assignment: CDR1 LNHNV and CDR2 YYDKDF (reference sequence). V lost 3 bases, J lost 0 bases, and 9 bases lay in between. The CDR3 here is CATSSQGGSYNEQFF. CDR3 coding DNA: TGTGCCACCAGCAGCCAGGGAGGCTCCTACAATGAGCAGTTCTTC.

V usage is TRBV27 and J usage is TRBJ1-5; D may be TRBD1 (6 bases). The CDR3 totals 15 residues. The V end lost 2 bases, the J end lost 0 bases, and 8 bases lay between the germline ends. Germline V gene data show CDR1 as MNHEY and CDR2 as SMNVEV (reference sequence). CDR3 sequence: CASSLTGYSNQPQHF. The CDR3 coding sequence is TGTGCCAGCAGTTTAACAGGGTATAGCAATCAGCCCCAGCATTTT.